The 13 T cell receptor beta chains listed next were all sequenced from one sample in a study of cytomegalovirus exposure and HLA in healthy donors. Both 60 Vbeta primers and 13 Jbeta primers went into the PCR. Clones were sequenced by immunoSEQ multiplex PCR, and TCRdb holds only the in-frame ones, with some missing. The data hold fewer than 150,000 clones, with 60% to 80% observed a single time. Sequencing used PBMCs. These TCRs come from a woman aged 25 to 39 in good health and CMV-seronegative.

The rearrangement uses TRBV2 and TRBJ2-3; 9 nucleotides agree with TRBD2. The V gene end was trimmed by 6 bases and the J gene end by 5 bases; junction bases not matched to a gene: 6. The CDR3 contains 14 residues. Germline assignment: CDR1 SNHLY and CDR2 FYNNEI. The CDR3 region is CASSPGLAGDTQYF. CDR3 sequence (DNA): TGTGCCAGCAGCCCGGGACTAGCAGGAGATACGCAGTATTTT.

This clone was observed a single time. The conserved final phenylalanine or tryptophan is absent from the CDR3, which likely points to a read error. Because the CDR3's place on the DNA is in doubt, the DNA is left out and the CDR3 is given as listed by TCRdb. The chain uses TRBV7-9 and TRBJ1-1; the DNA was not used to check the table's D call, TRBD1. The CDR3 adds up to 13 amino acids, both ends counted. Germline-derived CDR1 and CDR2 are SEHNR and FQNEAQ (reference sequence). This CDR3 reads CASSRGTGVPPQL.

This sequence joins TRBV27 and TRBJ2-1; TRBD2 matches 12 bases. There are 15 residues in the CDR3. J gave up 4 bases and V 6 bases, and 4 bases lay outside the gene matches. Looked up from germline, CDR1 is MNHEY and CDR2 is SMNVEV (reference sequence). The CDR3 loop is CASSLLAGGYNEQFF. The CDR3 DNA reads TGTGCCAGCAGCCTTCTAGCGGGAGGGTACAATGAGCAGTTCTTC.

The V and J genes are TRBV6-5 and TRBJ1-4, with 7 nucleotides matching TRBD1. Germline loops: CDR1 MNHEY, CDR2 SVGAGI. J was trimmed by 8 bases and V by 6 bases; bases with no gene match: 6. This CDR3 spans 13 amino acids. This CDR3 is CASSLDREEKLFF. DNA of the CDR3: TGTGCCAGCAGCCTTGACAGGGAAGAAAAACTGTTTTTT.

The chain recombines TRBV7-2 with TRBJ2-2, with D perhaps TRBD1 (6 bases). Germline-derived CDR1 and CDR2 are SGHTA and FQGNSA. The CDR3 has 16 amino acids. V dropped 5 bases and J dropped 5 bases, with 18 bases sitting between them. In nucleotides, the CDR3 is TGTGCCAGCAGCCTTTATGACAGGCAAACTACCGGGGAGCTGTTTTTT. Translating gives CASSLYDRQTTGELFF.

The chain couples TRBV6-1 to TRBJ2-1, with 9 bases lining up with TRBD2. Germline V lookup: CDR1 MNHNS, CDR2 SASEGT. The CDR3 is made up of 21 amino acids. Trimming took 1 base from V and 7 from J; bases not matched to a gene: 23. DNA for the CDR3: TGTGCCAGCAGTGAAGGGGGGGGTTTTTTGCGGGAGGGCCTACTAGTTAATGAGCAGTTCTTC. This encodes CASSEGGGFLREGLLVNEQFF.

This clone has more than one count but fewer than ten. The chain combines TRBV6-4 with TRBJ2-3; TRBD2 matches at 9 bases. The CDR3 is made up of 14 amino acids. Trimming at V came to 7 bases and at J to 4 bases, leaving 6 bases not matched to a gene. The germline CDR1 and CDR2 sequences are MRHNA and SNTAGT. The CDR3 reads CASTGTSIADTQYF. The CDR3 DNA reads TGTGCCAGCACCGGGACTAGCATAGCAGATACGCAGTATTTT.

V gene TRBV5-4 combines with J gene TRBJ1-2, with 10 positions matching TRBD1. The J segment lost 8 bases and the V segment lost 4 bases, leaving 5 bases of the junction unmatched. This CDR3 contains 13 residues. Germline V gene sequence: CDR1 SGHNT, CDR2 YYREEE (reference sequence). The CDR3 nucleotides are TGTGCCAGCAGCCTTACGACAGGGGGCGGCTACACCTTC. This sequence encodes CASSLTTGGGYTF.

V and J are TRBV18 and TRBJ2-7, with 10 bases matching TRBD1. Germline values: CDR1 KGHSH, CDR2 LQKENI. CDR3 length: 14 residues. V dropped 5 bases and J dropped 3; count of bases not matched to a gene: 4. CDR3 region: CASSSGTGDYEQYF. CDR3 nucleotides: TGTGCCAGCTCATCCGGGACAGGGGACTACGAGCAGTACTTC.

The J gene is TRBJ2-1, the V gene TRBV28; TRBD1 matches at 10 bases. The CDR3 spans 15 residues. Trimming took 10 bases from V and 5 from J; bases not matched to a gene: 11. Germline lookup yields CDR1 MDHEN and CDR2 SYDVKM. The CDR3 loop is CATRKGTGVDNEQFF. DNA for the CDR3: TGTGCCACCCGAAAAGGGACAGGGGTAGACAATGAGCAGTTCTTC.

This clone turned up a few times. V is TRBV9 and J is TRBJ2-4; tentatively, D is TRBD2 (7 bases). Germline lookup yields CDR1 SGDLS and CDR2 YYNGEE. The CDR3 sequence is 15 residues long. With 4 bases removed from V and 2 bases from J, the gap between germline ends came to 13 bases. The CDR3 loop reads CASSRGRGTKNIQYF. The CDR3 DNA reads TGTGCCAGCAGCCGGGGGAGGGGGACCAAAAACATTCAGTACTTC. Looking up the rest from reference TRBV9 and TRBJ2-4 gives the full variable domain: DSGVTQTPKHLITATGQRVTLRCSPRSGDLSVYWYQQSLDQGLQFLIQYYNGEERAKGNILERFSAQQFPDLHSELNLSSLELGDSALYFCASSRGRGTKNIQYFGAGTRLSVL.

The table lists this clone with a few counts. V and J are TRBV9 and TRBJ2-1, with 9 bases matching TRBD2. Trimming took 0 bases from V and 4 from J; bases not matched to a gene: 8. This CDR3 comprises 17 residues. Germline CDR1 is SGDLS and CDR2 is YYNGEE. The CDR3 DNA is TGTGCCAGCAGCGTAGGCAATAGCGGGAGAACTTACAATGAGCAGTTCTTC. This translates into CASSVGNSGRTYNEQFF. Full variable domain (rest looked up from reference TRBV9 and TRBJ2-1): DSGVTQTPKHLITATGQRVTLRCSPRSGDLSVYWYQQSLDQGLQFLIQYYNGEERAKGNILERFSAQQFPDLHSELNLSSLELGDSALYFCASSVGNSGRTYNEQFFGPGTRLTVL.

There are a few counts of this clone. V gene TRBV28 combines with J gene TRBJ2-1; D uncertain. The V and J ends lost 0 bases and 7 bases respectively, with 7 bases between them. Germline CDR1 is MDHEN and CDR2 is SYDVKM. The CDR3 covers 13 residues. This CDR3 is CASSLWTVNEQFF. The CDR3, as DNA: TGTGCCAGCAGTTTATGGACTGTAAATGAGCAGTTCTTC.